This TCR beta chain was sequenced in a study of regulatory T cells in long-lasting Graves disease. Study-level information: Newly diagnosed Graves' patients took antithyroid drugs under 3 months.

This clonotype has a count of ten or more. In building TCR beta libraries, iRepertoire HTBI primers were used together with Arm-PCR of CDR3 regions. TCRdb itself ran the multiplex PCR reads through MiXCR, one entry per CDR3 protein. The sample contains 400,000 to 450,000 distinct CDR3 sequences, roughly 15% of which appear only once. Germline V gene data show CDR1 as MDHEN and CDR2 as SYDVKM. The CDR3 sequence is 14 residues long. Trimming took 6 bases from V and 1 from J, leaving 9 bases between them. Time point: newly diagnosed GD, antithyroid drugs for less than 3 months. RNA isolated from PBMCs was used to make the TCR library. The data were also submitted as part of a second study, on T cells in Graves' hyperthyroidism and ophthalmopathy.

The rearrangement uses TRBV28 and TRBJ2-2; D is uncertain. The sequence was obtained from a woman aged 25 to 39 with Graves disease. Source: peripheral blood mononuclear cells (PBMCs), taken at new diagnosis, from a patient treated with antithyroid drugs. The CDR3 sequence: CASSRGLNTGELFF. CDR3 nucleotide sequence: TGTGCCAGCAGCCGCGGATTGAACACCGGGGAGCTGTTTTTT.